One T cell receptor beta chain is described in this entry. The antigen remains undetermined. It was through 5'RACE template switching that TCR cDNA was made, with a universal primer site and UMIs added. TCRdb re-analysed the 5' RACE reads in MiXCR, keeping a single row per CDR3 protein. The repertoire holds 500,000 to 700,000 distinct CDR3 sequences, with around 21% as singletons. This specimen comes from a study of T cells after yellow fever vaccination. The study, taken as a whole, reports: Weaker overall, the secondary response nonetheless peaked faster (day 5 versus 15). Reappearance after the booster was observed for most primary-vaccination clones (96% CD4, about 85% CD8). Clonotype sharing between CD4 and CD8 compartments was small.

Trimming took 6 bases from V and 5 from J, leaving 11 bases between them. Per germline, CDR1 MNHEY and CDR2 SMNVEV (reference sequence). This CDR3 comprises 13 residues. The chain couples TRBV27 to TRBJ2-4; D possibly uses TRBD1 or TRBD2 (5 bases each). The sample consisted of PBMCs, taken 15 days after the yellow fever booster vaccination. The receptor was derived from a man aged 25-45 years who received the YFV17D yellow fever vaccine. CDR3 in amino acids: CASRGDIENIQYF. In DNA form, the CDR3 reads TGTGCCAGCAGGGGGGATATAGAAAACATTCAGTACTTC.